The entry that follows covers one T cell receptor beta chain sequence. Its antigen is unknown. Time point reported: week 23, last vaccination. Every single dose of the vaccine, 300 ug of mutant IDH1 20-mer peptide, came with topical imiquimod. This sample was included in a study of a mutant IDH1 vaccine in newly diagnosed glioma. Profiled with immunoSEQ multiplex PCR; TCRdb holds only in-frame clones, not every one. Of roughly 43,000 clones in the sample, around 76% were seen once. Germline values: CDR1 ENHRY, CDR2 SYGVKD. V was shortened by 6 bases and J by 7 bases, with 12 bases between the two germline ends. The CDR3 covers 13 residues.

The J gene is TRBJ2-2, the V gene TRBV10-3; D possibly corresponds to TRBD1 (5 bases). This sequence was found in a man aged 50 to 59 with glioma. The sample consisted of PBMCs, taken from a glioma patient whose treatment included an IDH1 peptide vaccine. The CDR3 loop reads CAIRSTEVGELFF. CDR3 DNA: TGTGCCATCAGGTCGACAGAAGTCGGGGAGCTGTTTTTT.